Each of the 30 T cell receptor beta chains below was sequenced from the same sample in a study of CD8+ T cells in alopecia areata (dated by TCRdb to the late 2010s). The library was generated by the immunoSEQ multiplex PCR assay. To provide template for TCR sequencing, every sample had RNA extracted and reverse transcribed into cDNA. Held by TCRdb, this immuneACCESS table contains in-frame sequences only and omits some clones. Under half of the omission traces to an unresolved V gene where checked; the cause of the rest is unknown. This sample comprises 150,000 or so clones, over 70% of them detected only once. Of the sample, about 16% is held by the ten largest clones. Interpreted using the paper, the time point label stands for: baseline before oral tofacitinib. The specimen was CD8+ T cells sorted from blood, collected at week 0. The receptor source for this set is a human donor with alopecia areata.

The V call is TRBV6-5, the J call TRBJ1-1; D gene unclear. V lost 6 bases and J 1 base, leaving 9 bases between the germline ends. Germline V gives CDR1 MNHEY, CDR2 SVGAGI. This CDR3 is 13 amino acids long. CDR3 sequence (DNA): TGTGCCAGCAGAACCCCTCAGAACACTGAAGCTTTCTTT. Translating gives CASRTPQNTEAFF.

The table lists this clone with a few counts. The V call is TRBV25-1, the J call TRBJ2-1, with D possibly being TRBD1 (7 bases). V was cut by 1 base and J by 5 bases, with 15 bases left in between. Per the germline V gene, CDR1 is MGHDK and CDR2 is SYGVNS. The CDR3 is made up of 16 amino acids. The CDR3 loop is CASSELAGGKNNEQFF. In DNA, the CDR3 is TGTGCCAGCAGTGAATTAGCAGGGGGGAAAAACAATGAGCAGTTCTTC.

The chain couples TRBV7-9 to TRBJ1-1; 7 bases agree with TRBD1. CDR3 size: 15 residues. Looked up from germline, CDR1 is SEHNR and CDR2 is FQNEAQ (reference sequence). V dropped 5 bases and J dropped 3; count of bases not matched to a gene: 9. In DNA form, the CDR3 reads TGTGCCAGCAGCAATTCCCGGCAGGGGGACACTGAAGCTTTCTTT. It encodes CASSNSRQGDTEAFF.

The V gene is TRBV27, the J gene TRBJ1-1, with TRBD1 as a possible D gene (5 bases). V was trimmed by 3 bases and J by 4 bases, leaving 9 bases between them. The germline V gene has CDR1 MNHEY and CDR2 SMNVEV (reference sequence). The CDR3 is 13 amino acids. The CDR3, as DNA: TGTGCCAGCAGTTTCGGGGGGGGCACTGAAGCTTTCTTT. It encodes CASSFGGGTEAFF.

This chain uses TRBV15 with TRBJ2-3, with D maybe TRBD2 (6 bases). CDR1 and CDR2 (germline): LNHNV, YYDKDF (reference sequence). Trimming left V 8 bases short and J 1 base short, with 10 bases between. The CDR3 consists of 13 residues. CDR3 sequence (DNA): TGTGCCACCCGGGAGATCGGCACAGATACGCAGTATTTT. Amino acids: CATREIGTDTQYF.

The V and J genes are TRBV27 and TRBJ2-7, with a tentative D call TRBD1 (6 bases). Per the germline V gene, CDR1 is MNHEY and CDR2 is SMNVEV (reference sequence). V dropped 5 bases and J dropped 0 bases, with 14 bases sitting between them. The CDR3 has 15 amino acids. CDR3 coding DNA: TGTGCCAGCAGTCGTAGACAGGCGAGCTCCTACGAGCAGTACTTC. It is translated as CASSRRQASSYEQYF.

The chain links TRBV28 to TRBJ1-1, with 9 bases lining up with TRBD1. CDR1 and CDR2 (germline): MDHEN, SYDVKM. This CDR3 comprises 13 residues. V gave up 4 bases and J gave up 8 bases; unmatched junction bases: 5. CDR3 nucleotide sequence: TGTGCCAGCAGTTACTCCGGGACAGGGGAAGCTTTCTTT. Encoded protein: CASSYSGTGEAFF.

The V and J genes are TRBV2 and TRBJ2-2; D not certain. This CDR3 has 10 residues. The V gene lost 4 bases and the J gene lost 15 bases, with 9 bases spanning the gap. Per the germline V gene, CDR1 is SNHLY and CDR2 is FYNNEI. The CDR3 nucleotides read TGTGCCAGCAGTGGACAAGGGTTGTTTTTT. Its protein is CASSGQGLFF.

The chain links TRBV7-2 to TRBJ2-3; TRBD1 or TRBD2 may be the D gene (6 bases each). V lost 1 base, J lost 2 bases, and 10 bases lay in between. CDR1 and CDR2 (germline): SGHTA, FQGNSA. The CDR3 is 15 amino acids. The CDR3 nucleotides are TGTGCCAGCAGCTTAGAGGGGGGATCCACAGATACGCAGTATTTT. This sequence encodes CASSLEGGSTDTQYF. The full variable domain, rest sourced from reference TRBV7-2 and TRBJ2-3, is GAGVSQSPSNKVTEKGKDVELRCDPISGHTALYWYRQSLGQGLEFLIYFQGNSAPDKSGLPSDRFSAERTGGSVSTLTIQRTQQEDSAVYLCASSLEGGSTDTQYFGPGTRLTVL.

V and J are TRBV27 and TRBJ1-3; 10 bases agree with TRBD1. J lost 3 bases, V lost 6 bases, and 5 bases had no gene match. This CDR3 is 15 amino acids long. CDR1 is MNHEY and CDR2 is SMNVEV in the germline V gene (reference sequence). Here the CDR3 reads CASSRTGGFGNTIYF. In DNA, the CDR3 is TGTGCCAGCAGCCGGACAGGGGGTTTTGGAAACACCATATATTTT.

V usage is TRBV7-9 and J usage is TRBJ2-4; 9 bases are shared with TRBD1. Germline CDR1 is SEHNR and CDR2 is FQNEAQ (reference sequence). The V segment lost 4 bases and the J segment 8 bases; nucleotides outside the gene matches: 9. The CDR3 is 15 residues long. Here the CDR3 reads CASSSPRDRVDIQYF. The DNA of the CDR3 is TGTGCCAGCAGCTCCCCCCGGGACAGGGTAGACATTCAGTACTTC. The entire variable domain, with the rest obtained from reference TRBV7-9 and TRBJ2-4, is as follows: DTGVSQNPRHKITKRGQNVTFRCDPISEHNRLYWYRQTLGQGPEFLTYFQNEAQLEKSRLLSDRFSAERPKGSFSTLEIQRTEQGDSAMYLCASSSPRDRVDIQYFGAGTRLSVL.

The rearrangement links TRBV13 to TRBJ2-3, with 12 bases identical to TRBD2. CDR3 length: 14 residues. Unmatched junction bases numbered 1, after V lost 7 bases and J lost 2 bases. The germline V gene has CDR1 PRHDT and CDR2 FYEKMQ (reference sequence). The CDR3 here is CASTSGGATDTQYF. In DNA form, the CDR3 reads TGTGCCAGCACTAGCGGGGGGGCCACAGATACGCAGTATTTT.

The genes are TRBV4-1 and TRBJ2-5; 7 nucleotides agree with TRBD2. The CDR3 covers 15 residues. Germline assignment: CDR1 MGHRA and CDR2 YSYEKL. J gave up 1 base and V 0 bases, and 2 bases lay outside the gene matches. Here the CDR3 reads CASSQDPGGQETQYF. The CDR3 nucleotides are TGCGCCAGCAGCCAAGATCCGGGGGGCCAAGAGACCCAGTACTTC.

This chain uses TRBV4-1 with TRBJ2-7, with D possibly being TRBD2 (6 bases). Germline-derived CDR1 and CDR2 are MGHRA and YSYEKL. Trimming removed 0 bases at V and 3 bases at J, with 18 bases between. This CDR3 spans 17 amino acids. The CDR3 region has the DNA TGCGCCAGCAGCCAAGAGGGGGGACCCGGGGCCCTCTACGAGCAGTACTTC. As protein: CASSQEGGPGALYEQYF.

A few counts support this clone. This sequence joins TRBV6-5 and TRBJ2-5, with TRBD2 as a possible D gene (5 bases). CDR3 length: 14 residues. Deletions cut 0 bases from V and 2 bases from J, with 7 bases between. Looked up from germline, CDR1 is MNHEY and CDR2 is SVGAGI. CDR3 nucleotides: TGTGCCAGCAGTTACTCGAGAGGGCAAGAGACCCAGTACTTC. As protein: CASSYSRGQETQYF.

The genes are TRBV4-1 and TRBJ2-3; 10 positions match TRBD2. J lost 5 bases, V lost 0 bases, and 11 bases had no gene match. Germline V gene sequence: CDR1 MGHRA, CDR2 YSYEKL. The CDR3 is made up of 18 amino acids. The CDR3 protein is CASSQEIAGGLDRDTQYF. The CDR3, as DNA: TGCGCCAGCAGCCAAGAAATAGCGGGGGGTCTAGATCGAGATACGCAGTATTTT.

This chain connects TRBV4-1 to TRBJ1-1, with 8 bases fitting TRBD1. The CDR3 loop spans 14 amino acids. V shed 4 bases, J shed 5 bases, and the junction held 6 bases outside the gene matches. Germline CDR1 reads MGHRA; CDR2 reads YSYEKL. CDR3 DNA: TGCGCCAGCAGCCCCCGGACAGGGAATACTGAAGCTTTCTTT. Protein: CASSPRTGNTEAFF.

A remark on this clone: Different DNA sequences within this sample yield the same CDR3. V is TRBV19 and J is TRBJ2-1, with 8 bases lining up with TRBD2. Germline CDR1 is LNHDA and CDR2 is SQIVND (reference sequence). This CDR3 contains 14 residues. V was clipped by 6 bases and J by 3 bases; unmatched bases: 4. CDR3 loop: CASSPGGDYNEQFF. CDR3 in DNA: TGTGCCAGTAGCCCGGGGGGGGACTACAATGAGCAGTTCTTC.

The chain uses TRBV6-1 and TRBJ1-5, with D possibly TRBD1 on 6 matching bases. The germline V gene encodes CDR1 MNHNS and CDR2 SASEGT. V dropped 10 bases and J dropped 0 bases, with 7 bases sitting between them. This CDR3 region has 12 residues. This CDR3 is CAIRGSNQPQHF. CDR3 nucleotides: TGTGCCATCAGGGGTAGCAATCAGCCCCAGCATTTT.

The rearrangement links TRBV5-1 to TRBJ2-7; TRBD1 matches 9 bases. The CDR3 contains 16 residues. The junction had 9 bases not matched to a gene; V was cut back by 2 bases and J by 3 bases. The V gene's germline CDR1 is SGHRS and CDR2 YFSETQ. The CDR3 loop is CASSFPPGQGGYEQYF. The CDR3, as DNA: TGCGCCAGCAGCTTTCCCCCGGGACAGGGTGGCTACGAGCAGTACTTC.

The rearrangement uses TRBV18 and TRBJ2-5; 8 positions agree with TRBD1. V trimming: 2 bases; J trimming: 1 base; junction bases outside the gene matches: 9. This CDR3 has 17 amino acids. The germline CDR1 and CDR2 sequences are KGHSH and LQKENI. CDR3 in DNA: TGTGCCAGCTCACCAGCAAAGACAGGGGATATCCAAGAGACCCAGTACTTC. It is translated as CASSPAKTGDIQETQYF.

V gene TRBV29-1 combines with J gene TRBJ2-7, with a tentative D call TRBD1 (7 bases). The CDR3 totals 14 residues. Trimming took 4 bases from V and 4 from J, leaving 17 bases between them. The germline V gene has CDR1 SQVTM and CDR2 ANQGSEA. The CDR3: CSVAPGGSGYEQYF. In nucleotides, the CDR3 is TGCAGCGTTGCCCCAGGGGGGAGCGGATACGAGCAGTACTTC.

This chain uses TRBV7-6 with TRBJ2-1; the D is unclear. The CDR3 extends over 13 amino acids. The germline V gene has CDR1 SGHVS and CDR2 FNYEAQ. The V gene lost 0 bases and the J gene lost 6 bases, with 6 bases spanning the gap. The CDR3 DNA reads TGTGCCAGCAGCTTAGCTCCCACCAATGAGCAGTTCTTC. Translation: CASSLAPTNEQFF.

The rearrangement joins TRBV5-1 to TRBJ2-7; unclear D gene. Germline CDR1 is SGHRS and CDR2 is YFSETQ. CDR3 length equals 12 residues. Deletions cut 4 bases from V and 5 bases from J, with 10 bases between. The CDR3, as DNA: TGCGCCAGCAGCGGGAATTTCGACGAGCAGTACTTC. It specifies CASSGNFDEQYF.

The rearrangement joins TRBV7-9 to TRBJ1-1, with D possibly TRBD1 on 6 matching bases. Germline lookup yields CDR1 SEHNR and CDR2 FQNEAQ (reference sequence). V was shortened by 5 bases and J by 6 bases, with 19 bases between the two germline ends. The CDR3 length is 15 residues. Here the CDR3 reads CASSPNPGTIPEAFF. In DNA, the CDR3 is TGTGCCAGCAGCCCGAACCCCGGGACAATCCCTGAAGCTTTCTTT.

The rearrangement uses TRBV25-1 and TRBJ2-3; D may match TRBD1 or TRBD2 (5 bases each). Germline V CDR1 and CDR2: MGHDK, SYGVNS. V lost 5 bases, J lost 6 bases, and 12 bases lay in between. This CDR3 has 13 residues. CDR3: CASSPFGTDTQYF. CDR3 sequence (DNA): TGTGCCAGCAGTCCTTTCGGGACCGATACGCAGTATTTT.

The CDR3, as DNA: TGTGCCAGCAGTTCTGAACGGGGGGCCACAGATACGCAGTATTTT. As protein: CASSSERGATDTQYF. The genes are TRBV27 and TRBJ2-3; tentative D call: TRBD2 (7 bases). V was shortened by 4 bases and J by 2 bases, with 13 bases between the two germline ends. This CDR3 comprises 15 residues. The V gene's germline CDR1 is MNHEY and CDR2 SMNVEV (reference sequence).

V usage is TRBV6-4 and J usage is TRBJ2-2; 8 bases agree with TRBD2. Germline-derived CDR1 and CDR2 are MRHNA and SNTAGT. The CDR3 is made up of 14 amino acids. The V segment lost 2 bases and the J segment 4 bases; nucleotides outside the gene matches: 0. The CDR3 loop is CASSDGTSTGELFF. The DNA for the CDR3 is TGTGCCAGCAGTGACGGGACTAGCACCGGGGAGCTGTTTTTT.

The chain employs TRBV6-5 and TRBJ2-7; D possibly matches TRBD1 or TRBD2 (5 bases each). The germline gives CDR1 MNHEY, CDR2 SVGAGI. This CDR3 region has 14 residues. V gave up 6 bases and J gave up 7 bases, with 19 bases separating them. CDR3 bases: TGTGCCAGCAGATTCGGGACGGACCCACGGGAGCAGTACTTC. Amino acid sequence: CASRFGTDPREQYF.

This clone was counted between two and nine times. The rearrangement joins TRBV29-1 to TRBJ2-1; D is tentatively TRBD1 or TRBD2 (5 bases each). Trimming removed 3 bases at V and 6 bases at J, with 12 bases between. This CDR3 has 13 amino acids. Germline lookup yields CDR1 SQVTM and CDR2 ANQGSEA. CDR3 nucleotide sequence: TGCAGCGTTGACGAGGGGTCGGGCAATGAGCAGTTCTTC. It is translated as CSVDEGSGNEQFF.